Shown below are 27 T cell receptor beta chains from a single sample sequenced in a study of low-dose radiotherapy and immunotherapy resistance in tumors. The time point denotes: before trial treatment. Alpha- and beta-chain coverage of first-strand cDNA came from TRAV- and TRBV-specific primers. The TCRs were subjected to amplification over around 18 PCR cycles employing a constant-region primer in conjunction with a V-primer adapter. Each CDR3 protein is one row after TCRdb ran MiXCR on the reads. The table records about 60,000 distinct CDR3 sequences, roughly 24% of them present only once. The source was PBMCs, collected before treatment. The receptors were sampled from a male donor with prostate cancer.

This clonotype was detected once. The chain employs TRBV11-2 and TRBJ2-1, with TRBD2 identical over 10 bases. The germline V gene encodes CDR1 SGHAT and CDR2 FQNNGV. This CDR3 comprises 15 residues. J gave up 9 bases and V 1 base, and 6 bases lay outside the gene matches. The CDR3 DNA is TGTGCCAGCAGCTTAGCACTAGCGGGATACGGTGAGCAGTTCTTC. Amino acids: CASSLALAGYGEQFF.

The V gene is TRBV6-1, the J gene TRBJ1-5; no definite D call. Germline CDR1 is MNHNS and CDR2 is SASEGT. This CDR3 comprises 13 residues. Trimming took 5 bases from V and 4 from J, leaving 9 bases between them. The CDR3 coding sequence is TGTGCCAGCAGTAAGGAGGGAAATCAGCCCCAGCATTTT. It codes for CASSKEGNQPQHF.

On this clonotype: A far larger clone is one nucleotide away, so this likely arose from a read error. The J gene is TRBJ2-1, the V gene TRBV11-2; TRBD2 aligns across 10 bases. The CDR3 extends over 15 amino acids. The J segment lost 10 bases and the V segment lost 1 base, leaving 7 bases of the junction unmatched. CDR1 is SGHAT, CDR2 FQNNGV, per germline. The CDR3 DNA is TGTGCCAGCAGCTTAGTGGGGACTAGCGCCTACGAGCAGTTCTTC. Translation gives CASSLVGTSAYEQFF.

In its sample, this clonotype was seen many times. V is TRBV10-3 and J is TRBJ2-3, with TRBD2 matching over 11 bases. Germline V gene lookup returns CDR1 ENHRY and CDR2 SYGVKD. CDR3 length: 16 amino acids. V gave up 1 base and J gave up 5 bases; unmatched junction bases: 5. For the CDR3, the DNA is TGTGCCATCAGTGAGTACCTAGCGGGGGGTCAAGATACGCAGTATTTT. Translated, it gives CAISEYLAGGQDTQYF.

This clonotype was picked up many times. The chain links TRBV28 to TRBJ2-7; perhaps TRBD1 as D (5 bases). Trimming removed 1 base from V and 0 bases from J, with 16 bases in between. Germline V CDR1 and CDR2: MDHEN, SYDVKM. The CDR3 runs 17 residues. CDR3 nucleotide sequence: TGTGCCAGCAGTTTATCCGTGGGGCAGGGAAGCTCCTACGAGCAGTACTTC. Protein: CASSLSVGQGSSYEQYF.

With respect to this clonotype: A far larger clone is only one base removed, so a read error is likely. The chain combines TRBV7-2 with TRBJ2-2, with D possibly matching TRBD2 (6 bases). CDR1 is SGHTA and CDR2 is FQGNSA in the germline V gene. V shed 5 bases and J shed 0 bases, with 13 bases lying between them. This CDR3 is 16 amino acids long. In nucleotides, the CDR3 is TGTGCCAGCAGCATGGAATCGGGGGCGAACACCGGGGAGCTGTTTTTT. It specifies CASSMESGANTGELFF.

The chain couples TRBV28 to TRBJ1-6; possible D gene TRBD1, 6 bases. Germline values: CDR1 MDHEN, CDR2 SYDVKM. Trimming stripped 2 bases from V and 10 bases from J, with 15 bases between. This CDR3 is 15 amino acids long. The CDR3 DNA reads as TGTGCCAGCAGTTTACCGGCAGGGGCCGGGTCACCCCTCCACTTT. Its protein product is CASSLPAGAGSPLHF.

The V call is TRBV18, the J call TRBJ2-3; D unclear. Trimming removed 6 bases from V and 0 bases from J, with 16 bases in between. From germline, CDR1 is KGHSH and CDR2 LQKENI. The CDR3 length is 16 residues. The DNA of the CDR3 is TGTGCCAGCTCGACACGACACGCTACTAGCACAGATACGCAGTATTTT. It translates to CASSTRHATSTDTQYF.

The V call is TRBV7-9, the J call TRBJ2-7; D is uncertain. This CDR3 comprises 13 residues. Trimming removed 3 bases at V and 0 bases at J, with 6 bases between. Germline values: CDR1 SEHNR, CDR2 FQNEAQ (reference sequence). CDR3 in DNA: TGTGCCAGCAGCTTCCCGCCCTCCTACGAGCAGTACTTC. Translation: CASSFPPSYEQYF.

The rearrangement uses TRBV3-1 and TRBJ2-7, with 10 positions matching TRBD1. This CDR3 has 14 residues. V lost 2 bases, J lost 7 bases, and 5 bases stayed unmatched. Germline-derived CDR1 and CDR2 are LGHDT and YNNKEL (reference sequence). The CDR3 DNA follows: TGTGCCAGCAGCCAACGGACAGGGGGGAAGGAGCAGTACTTC. Its translation is CASSQRTGGKEQYF.

This rearrangement joins TRBV23-1 to TRBJ2-1, with TRBD1 identical over 9 bases. TRBV23-1 is classed as an ORF, of uncertain function. The CDR3 has 19 residues. The V segment lost 0 bases and the J segment 2 bases; nucleotides outside the gene matches: 11. CDR3 sequence: CASSQSGQGPLFTYNEQFF. CDR3 nucleotide sequence: TGCGCCAGCAGTCAATCGGGACAGGGACCCCTCTTTACCTACAATGAGCAGTTCTTC.

This clonotype has a handful of counts. In DNA, the CDR3 is TGTGCCACCTCCCCGGACAGGGGCAATCAGCCCCAGCATTTT. It codes for CATSPDRGNQPQHF. The chain links TRBV27 to TRBJ1-5, with 8 nucleotides matching TRBD1. CDR1 and CDR2 (germline): MNHEY, SMNVEV (reference sequence). V lost 10 bases to trimming and J lost 2 bases; unmatched junction nucleotides: 7. The CDR3 extends over 14 amino acids.

This clonotype was seen ten or more times. The chain employs TRBV20-1 and TRBJ2-7, with 8 positions matching TRBD1. There are 14 residues in the CDR3. V was clipped by 6 bases and J by 3 bases; unmatched bases: 10. Germline V gives CDR1 DFQATT, CDR2 SNEGSKA (reference sequence). CDR3 in DNA: TGCAGTGCGCTTGGACAGGGTACGAACTACGAGCAGTACTTC. This sequence encodes CSALGQGTNYEQYF.

This clonotype occurred a few times. This rearrangement joins TRBV20-1 to TRBJ1-4, with a weak D call TRBD1 (5 bases). The CDR3 is 16 amino acids. Germline V lookup: CDR1 DFQATT, CDR2 SNEGSKA (reference sequence). Trimming removed 0 bases at V and 2 bases at J, with 13 bases between. The CDR3 region is CSARERMAGTNEKLFF. CDR3 coding DNA: TGCAGTGCTAGAGAAAGGATGGCAGGGACTAATGAAAAACTGTTTTTT.

This clonotype was picked up many times. The CDR3 here is CASSPNVGGETQYF. The CDR3 region has the DNA TGTGCCAGCAGCCCCAACGTGGGGGGCGAGACCCAGTACTTC. V gene TRBV12-3 or TRBV12-4 combines with J gene TRBJ2-5, with D perhaps given as TRBD1 or TRBD2 (6 bases each). CDR3 length equals 14 residues. The ends were cut back, 6 bases at V and 5 bases at J, with 16 bases in the middle.

In this sample, this clonotype turned up many times. This chain connects TRBV9 to TRBJ2-3; D is ambiguous. Trimming shortened V by 0 bases and J by 4 bases, and 6 bases separated the two germline ends. The germline V gene encodes CDR1 SGDLS and CDR2 YYNGEE. CDR3 length: 13 residues. As DNA, the CDR3 is TGTGCCAGCAGCGTAGGCGGACCAGATACGCAGTATTTT. Translation gives CASSVGGPDTQYF.

In its sample, this clonotype was seen many times. This sequence joins TRBV12-3 or TRBV12-4 and TRBJ1-5, with D perhaps TRBD1 (5 bases). This CDR3 has 13 residues. Trimming left V 8 bases short and J 6 bases short, with 14 bases between. CDR3: CASHVGGIQPQHF. The CDR3, as DNA: TGTGCCAGCCACGTTGGGGGGATTCAGCCCCAGCATTTT.

This clonotype was observed at least ten times. The chain employs TRBV7-2 and TRBJ1-1, with unresolved D. This CDR3 contains 13 residues. V gave up 1 base and J gave up 4 bases, with 7 bases separating them. Germline V gene lookup returns CDR1 SGHTA and CDR2 FQGNSA. The CDR3 nucleotides are TGTGCCAGCAGCTTAGAGGAGATCACTGAAGCTTTCTTT. As protein: CASSLEEITEAFF.

Details on this clonotype: A far larger clone is a single base away, which makes a read error likely. The chain uses TRBV5-6 and TRBJ2-5; 9 bases are a match to TRBD2. The trim removed 4 bases at V and 11 bases at J, leaving 15 bases unmatched. Looked up from germline, CDR1 is SGHDT and CDR2 is YYEEEE. The CDR3 is 15 residues long. This CDR3 reads CASSGRLAVYNEQYF. In DNA form, the CDR3 reads TGTGCCAGCAGCGGACGACTAGCGGTCTACAATGAGCAGTACTTC.

This clonotype occurred many times. The chain recombines TRBV6-2 or TRBV6-3 with TRBJ2-7; tentative D call: TRBD2 (5 bases). V lost 0 bases and J lost 4, with 16 bases in between. Per the germline V gene, CDR1 is MNHEY and CDR2 is SVGEGT. The CDR3 length is 16 residues. DNA for the CDR3: TGTGCCAGCAGTTACTCGACGGTTGCTAGCTCTTACGAGCAGTACTTC. Encoded protein: CASSYSTVASSYEQYF.

In this sample, this clonotype turned up many times. The chain is built from TRBV7-9 and TRBJ2-7, with D possibly being TRBD2 (5 bases). This CDR3 has 15 residues. Trimming took off 1 base at V and 0 bases at J, with 10 bases between the two ends. Per the germline V gene, CDR1 is SEHNR and CDR2 is FQNEAQ (reference sequence). The CDR3 spells CASSLEPGSSYEQYF. DNA of the CDR3: TGTGCCAGCAGCTTAGAACCGGGGAGCTCCTACGAGCAGTACTTC.

This clonotype was seen many times. The gene calls are TRBV5-1 and TRBJ2-7; D might be TRBD1 (6 bases). The V gene lost 2 bases and the J gene lost 2 bases, with 17 bases spanning the gap. The germline V gene encodes CDR1 SGHRS and CDR2 YFSETQ. This CDR3 is built from 16 residues. This chain's CDR3 is CASSFGWPDSTYEQYF. CDR3 DNA: TGCGCCAGCAGCTTTGGGTGGCCGGACAGCACCTACGAGCAGTACTTC.

This chain connects TRBV20-1 to TRBJ2-1; TRBD2 matches at 7 bases. The V gene end was trimmed by 2 bases and the J gene end by 9 bases; junction bases not matched to a gene: 13. CDR1 is DFQATT and CDR2 is SNEGSKA in the germline V gene (reference sequence). The CDR3 consists of 15 residues. CDR3 sequence reads: CSARKAAGAGAEQFF. The CDR3 bases are TGCAGTGCTAGAAAGGCGGCGGGAGCTGGGGCTGAGCAGTTCTTC.

A remark on this clonotype: With only one base between it and a far larger clone, this is likely a read error. The V and J genes are TRBV14 and TRBJ2-1; D is unclear. Trimming shortened V by 0 bases and J by 9 bases, and 12 bases separated the two germline ends. The CDR3 loop spans 14 amino acids. Per the germline V gene, CDR1 is SGHDN and CDR2 is FVKESK. In DNA, the CDR3 is TGTGCCAGCAGCCAAGAACTTGGAGCCAGTGAGCAGTTCTTC. Translated: CASSQELGASEQFF. The variable domain in full, completed from reference TRBV14 and TRBJ2-1, reads EAGVTQFPSHSVIEKGQTVTLRCDPISGHDNLYWYRRVMGKEIKFLLHFVKESKQDESGMPNNRFLAERTGGTYSTLKVQPAELEDSGVYFCASSQELGASEQFFGPGTRLTVL.

A note on this clonotype: This sequence is one base from a far larger clone and is likely a read error. This chain links TRBV11-3 with TRBJ2-5, with TRBD2 identical over 11 bases. Germline V gives CDR1 SGHNT, CDR2 YENEEA. The CDR3 is 15 amino acids. Losses at the gene ends were 5 bases for V and 4 bases for J; bases not matched to a gene: 6. The CDR3 nucleotides are TGTGCCAGCAGCGAGACTAGCGGGGTGGGAGAGACCCAGTACTTC. Protein: CASSETSGVGETQYF.

This clonotype was recorded many times. The chain uses TRBV7-6 and TRBJ1-6; D is possibly TRBD1 (6 bases). V was cut by 5 bases and J by 9 bases, with 8 bases left in between. The CDR3 totals 12 residues. The germline CDR1 and CDR2 sequences are SGHVS and FNYEAQ. The chain's CDR3 is CASSAGVSPLHF. The CDR3 region has the DNA TGTGCCAGCAGCGCAGGGGTTTCACCCCTCCACTTT.

The sample holds many counts of this clonotype. The V and J genes are TRBV6-2 or TRBV6-3 and TRBJ2-1; 10 nucleotides line up with TRBD2. Germline V gene lookup returns CDR1 MNHEY and CDR2 SVGEGT. This CDR3 is 16 amino acids long. J lost 8 bases, V lost 4 bases, and 11 bases had no gene match. CDR3 coding DNA: TGTGCCAGCAGTTCGAGCGGGGGGGCCGGTGTCGATGAGCAGTTCTTC. Translating it yields CASSSSGGAGVDEQFF.